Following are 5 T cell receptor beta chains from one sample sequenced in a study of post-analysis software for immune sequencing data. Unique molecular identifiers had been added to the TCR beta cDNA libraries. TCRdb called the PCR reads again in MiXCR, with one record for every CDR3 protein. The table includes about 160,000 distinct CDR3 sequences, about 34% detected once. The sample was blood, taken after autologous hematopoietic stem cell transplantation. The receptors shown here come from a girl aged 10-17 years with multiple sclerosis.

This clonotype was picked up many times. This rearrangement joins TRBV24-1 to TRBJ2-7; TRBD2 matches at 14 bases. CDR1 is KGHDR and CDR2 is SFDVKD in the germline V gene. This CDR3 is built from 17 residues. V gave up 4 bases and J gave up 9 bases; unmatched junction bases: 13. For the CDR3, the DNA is TGTGCCACCAGTGAACCCGGACTAGCGGGAGGTGTGGGGGTGCAGTACTTC. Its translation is CATSEPGLAGGVGVQYF.

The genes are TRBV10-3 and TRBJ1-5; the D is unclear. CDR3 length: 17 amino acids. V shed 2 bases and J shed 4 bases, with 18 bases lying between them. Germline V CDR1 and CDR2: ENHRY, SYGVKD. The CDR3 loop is CAISEIPASERNQPQHF. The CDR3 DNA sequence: TGTGCCATCAGTGAGATACCCGCTTCTGAAAGGAATCAGCCCCAGCATTTT.

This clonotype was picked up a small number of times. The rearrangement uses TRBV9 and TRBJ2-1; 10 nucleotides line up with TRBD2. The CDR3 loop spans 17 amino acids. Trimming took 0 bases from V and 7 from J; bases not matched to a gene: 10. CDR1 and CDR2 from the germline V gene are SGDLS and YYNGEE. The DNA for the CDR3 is TGTGCCAGCAGCGTAGACCCTCTAGCGGGAGTTAGGAATGAGCAGTTCTTC. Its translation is CASSVDPLAGVRNEQFF.

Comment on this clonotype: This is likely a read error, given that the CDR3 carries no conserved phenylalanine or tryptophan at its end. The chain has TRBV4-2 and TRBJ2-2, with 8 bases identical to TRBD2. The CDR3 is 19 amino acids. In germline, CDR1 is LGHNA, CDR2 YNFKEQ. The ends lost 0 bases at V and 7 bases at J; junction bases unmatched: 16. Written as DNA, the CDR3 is TGTGCCAGCAGCCAAGATATACCGCGGGATAGCGGGGTGCACGGGGAGCTGTTTGTT. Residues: CASSQDIPRDSGVHGELFV.

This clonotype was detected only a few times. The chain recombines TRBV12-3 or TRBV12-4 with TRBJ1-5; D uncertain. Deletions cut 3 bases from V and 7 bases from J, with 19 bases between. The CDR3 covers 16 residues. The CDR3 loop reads CASSFNPLDRGQPQHF. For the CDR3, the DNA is TGTGCCAGCAGTTTTAACCCATTGGACCGGGGACAGCCCCAGCATTTT.